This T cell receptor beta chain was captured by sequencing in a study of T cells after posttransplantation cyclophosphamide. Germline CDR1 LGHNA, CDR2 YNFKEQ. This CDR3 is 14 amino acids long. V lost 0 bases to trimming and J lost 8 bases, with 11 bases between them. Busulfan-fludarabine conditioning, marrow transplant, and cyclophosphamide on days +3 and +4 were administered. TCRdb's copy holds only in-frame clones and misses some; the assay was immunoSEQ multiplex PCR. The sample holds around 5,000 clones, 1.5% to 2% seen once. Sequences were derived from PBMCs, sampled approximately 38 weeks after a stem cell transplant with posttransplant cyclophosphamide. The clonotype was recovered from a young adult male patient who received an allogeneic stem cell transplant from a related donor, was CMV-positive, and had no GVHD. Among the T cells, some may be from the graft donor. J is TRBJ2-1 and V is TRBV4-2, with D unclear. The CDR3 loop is CASSQDRDFYEQFF. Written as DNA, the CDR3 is TGTGCCAGCAGCCAAGATCGAGATTTCTATGAGCAGTTCTTC.